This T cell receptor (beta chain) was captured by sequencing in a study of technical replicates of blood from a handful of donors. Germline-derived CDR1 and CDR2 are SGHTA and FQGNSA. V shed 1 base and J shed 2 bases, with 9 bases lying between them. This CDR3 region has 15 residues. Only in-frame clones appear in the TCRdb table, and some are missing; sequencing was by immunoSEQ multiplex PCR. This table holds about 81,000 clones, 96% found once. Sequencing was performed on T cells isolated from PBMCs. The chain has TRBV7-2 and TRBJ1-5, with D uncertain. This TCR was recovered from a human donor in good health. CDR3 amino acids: CASSLVEGGNQPQHF. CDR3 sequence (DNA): TGTGCCAGCAGCTTAGTTGAGGGAGGCAATCAGCCCCAGCATTTT.